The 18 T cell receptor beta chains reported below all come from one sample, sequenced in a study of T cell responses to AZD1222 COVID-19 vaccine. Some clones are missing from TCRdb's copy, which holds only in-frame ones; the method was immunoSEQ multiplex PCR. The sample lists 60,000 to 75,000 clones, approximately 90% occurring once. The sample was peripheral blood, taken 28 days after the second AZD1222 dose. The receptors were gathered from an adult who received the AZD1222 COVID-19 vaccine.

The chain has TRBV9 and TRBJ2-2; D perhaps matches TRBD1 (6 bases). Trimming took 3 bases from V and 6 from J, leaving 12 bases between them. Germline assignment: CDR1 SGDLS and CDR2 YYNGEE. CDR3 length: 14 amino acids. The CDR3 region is CASSAFPGAGELFF. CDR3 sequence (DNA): TGTGCCAGCAGCGCATTCCCAGGGGCCGGGGAGCTGTTTTTT.

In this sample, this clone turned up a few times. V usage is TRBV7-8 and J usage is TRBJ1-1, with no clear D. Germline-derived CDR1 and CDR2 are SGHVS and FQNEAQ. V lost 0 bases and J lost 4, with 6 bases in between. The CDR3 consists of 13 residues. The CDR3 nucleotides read TGTGCCAGCAGCTTAGCAGGGCTCACTGAAGCTTTCTTT. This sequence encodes CASSLAGLTEAFF.

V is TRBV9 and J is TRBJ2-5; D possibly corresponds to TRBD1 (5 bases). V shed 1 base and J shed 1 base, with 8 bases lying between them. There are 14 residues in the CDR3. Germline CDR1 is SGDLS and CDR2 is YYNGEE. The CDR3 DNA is TGTGCCAGCAGCGTACAGGGTTTCCAAGAGACCCAGTACTTC. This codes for CASSVQGFQETQYF.

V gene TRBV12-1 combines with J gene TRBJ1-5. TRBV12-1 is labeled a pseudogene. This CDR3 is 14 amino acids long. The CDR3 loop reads CASSFFSAGPAQHF. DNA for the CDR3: TGTGCCAGCAGCTTTTTTTCCGCGGGACCAGCCCAGCATTTT.

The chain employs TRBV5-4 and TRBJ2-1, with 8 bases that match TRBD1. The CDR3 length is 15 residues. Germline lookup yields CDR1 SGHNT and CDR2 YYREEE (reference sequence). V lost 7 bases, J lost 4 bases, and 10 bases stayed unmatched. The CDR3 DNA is TGTGCCAGCGGTACTGGACAGGGACCATACAATGAGCAGTTCTTC. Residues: CASGTGQGPYNEQFF.

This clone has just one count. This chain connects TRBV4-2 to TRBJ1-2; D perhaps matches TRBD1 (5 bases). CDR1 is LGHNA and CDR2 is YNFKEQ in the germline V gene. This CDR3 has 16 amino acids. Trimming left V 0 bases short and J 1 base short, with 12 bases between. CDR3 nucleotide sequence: TGTGCCAGCAGCCAAGAAACCGGGGCGAATAACTATGGCTACACCTTC. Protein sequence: CASSQETGANNYGYTF.

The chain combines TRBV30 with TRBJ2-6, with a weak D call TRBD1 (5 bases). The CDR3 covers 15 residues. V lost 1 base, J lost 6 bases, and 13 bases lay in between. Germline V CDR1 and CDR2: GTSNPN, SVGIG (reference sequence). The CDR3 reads CAWSGFRVPANVLTF. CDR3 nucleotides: TGTGCCTGGAGTGGGTTCAGGGTCCCGGCCAACGTCCTGACTTTC.

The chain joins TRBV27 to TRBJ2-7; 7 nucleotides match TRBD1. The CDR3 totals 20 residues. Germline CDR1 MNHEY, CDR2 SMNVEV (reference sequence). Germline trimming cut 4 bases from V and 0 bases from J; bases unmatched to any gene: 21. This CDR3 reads CASSSVRGTAQSPISYEQYF. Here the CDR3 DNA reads TGTGCCAGCAGTTCAGTAAGGGGGACAGCCCAATCCCCCATCTCCTACGAGCAGTACTTC.

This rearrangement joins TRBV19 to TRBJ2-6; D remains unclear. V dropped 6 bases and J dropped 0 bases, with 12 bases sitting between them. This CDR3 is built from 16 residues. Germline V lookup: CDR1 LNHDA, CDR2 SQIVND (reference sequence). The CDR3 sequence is CASRNRVLSGANVLTF. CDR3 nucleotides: TGTGCCAGTAGGAACAGAGTCCTCTCTGGGGCCAACGTCCTGACTTTC.

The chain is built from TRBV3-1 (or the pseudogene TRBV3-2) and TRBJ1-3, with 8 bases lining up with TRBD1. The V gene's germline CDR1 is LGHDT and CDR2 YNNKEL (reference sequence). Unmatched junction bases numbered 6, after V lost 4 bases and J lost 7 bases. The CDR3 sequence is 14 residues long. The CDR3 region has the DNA TGTGCCAGCAGCCGATCGGGACAGGCGAACACCATATATTTT. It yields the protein CASSRSGQANTIYF.

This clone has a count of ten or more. Here the CDR3 DNA reads TGCGCCAGCAGCGCCGGGACTCGCCGAGAGACCCAGTACTTC. Residues: CASSAGTRRETQYF. This sequence joins TRBV5-1 and TRBJ2-5; a possible D gene is TRBD2 (6 bases). The CDR3 is 14 residues long. CDR1 is SGHRS and CDR2 is YFSETQ in the germline V gene. The ends were cut back, 4 bases at V and 4 bases at J, with 14 bases in the middle.

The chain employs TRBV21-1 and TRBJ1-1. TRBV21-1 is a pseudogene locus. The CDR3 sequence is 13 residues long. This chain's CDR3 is CASSLGVLTEAFF. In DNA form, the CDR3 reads TGTGCCAGCAGCCTCGGAGTCCTCACTGAAGCTTTCTTT.

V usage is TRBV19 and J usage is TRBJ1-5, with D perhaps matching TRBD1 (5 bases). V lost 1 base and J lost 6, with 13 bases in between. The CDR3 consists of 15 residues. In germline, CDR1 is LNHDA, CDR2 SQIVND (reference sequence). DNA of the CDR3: TGTGCCAGTAGTATAGTCCCAGGGAGGGTTCAGCCCCAGCATTTT. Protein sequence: CASSIVPGRVQPQHF.

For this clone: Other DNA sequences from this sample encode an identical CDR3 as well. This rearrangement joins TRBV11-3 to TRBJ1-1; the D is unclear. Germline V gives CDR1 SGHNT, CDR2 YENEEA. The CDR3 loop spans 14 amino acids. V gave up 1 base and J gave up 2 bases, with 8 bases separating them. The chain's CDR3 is CASSLGRGNTEAFF. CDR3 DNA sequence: TGTGCCAGCAGCTTAGGTCGGGGAAACACTGAAGCTTTCTTT.

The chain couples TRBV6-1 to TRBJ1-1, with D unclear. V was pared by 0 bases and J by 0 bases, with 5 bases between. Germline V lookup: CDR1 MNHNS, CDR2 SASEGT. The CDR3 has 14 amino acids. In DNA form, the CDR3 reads TGTGCCAGCAGTGAAGCGGGGATGAACACTGAAGCTTTCTTT. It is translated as CASSEAGMNTEAFF.

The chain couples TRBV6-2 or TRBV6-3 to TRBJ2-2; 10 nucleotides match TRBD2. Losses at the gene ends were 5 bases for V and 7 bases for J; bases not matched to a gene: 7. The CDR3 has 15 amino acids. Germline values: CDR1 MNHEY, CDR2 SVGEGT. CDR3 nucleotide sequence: TGTGCCAGCAGTGGAGCGGGAGGGCGCGGCGGGGAGCTGTTTTTT. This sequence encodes CASSGAGGRGGELFF.

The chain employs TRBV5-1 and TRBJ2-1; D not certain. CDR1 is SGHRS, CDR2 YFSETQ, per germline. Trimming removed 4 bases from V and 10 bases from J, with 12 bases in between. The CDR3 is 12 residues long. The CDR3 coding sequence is TGCGCCAGCAGCAAAACAAATTGGGAGCAGTTCTTC. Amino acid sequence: CASSKTNWEQFF.

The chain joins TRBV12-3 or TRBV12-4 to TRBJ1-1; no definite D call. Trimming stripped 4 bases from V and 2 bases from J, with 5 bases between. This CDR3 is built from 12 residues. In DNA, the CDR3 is TGTGCCAGCAGTTATCATAACACTGAAGCTTTCTTT. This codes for CASSYHNTEAFF.